The entry below describes one TCR beta chain. There are a few counts of this clone. This receptor's antigen is unknown. Nothing much larger sits one base from this clone, and base qualities are not available. The CDR3 contains 11 residues, cysteine and phenylalanine counted. Just CDR3 DNA is preserved here, 33 bases in frame from base 1. The V and J ends are trimmed by 2 bases and 7 bases, leaving 5 bases between them. CDR1 and CDR2, per the germline V gene, are MNHEY and SVGAGI. Using the deep immunoSEQ assay, TCR CDR3 regions were amplified from genomic DNA by multiplex PCR. Genomic DNA extracted from each cell subset was distributed evenly over all wells of several immunoSEQ 96-well plates, and each plate served as one replicate. Each replicate PCR for sorted subsets received around 200 ng genomic DNA, equal to 30,000 or so T cell genomes. Purified libraries were measured with a Qubit 3.0 fluorometer, size-checked on a Bioanalyzer 2100, and measured again with the KAPA Library Quantification kit. Each immunoSEQ 96-well plate was sequenced on its own single-read 150-cycle Illumina NextSeq 550 flow cell. From the authors' description of their analysis: The immunoSEQ output contained only junctional sequences without quality scores, so filtering could not match that applied to full-length reads. Sequences were annotated with PyIR, a Python wrapper for IgBLAST v1.9, and V/J genes and CDR3 were assigned using IMGT germline references. Reads were removed for weak V/J assignments (E-value above 1e-6), missing CDR3, stop codons, out-of-frame junctions, or ambiguous translated residues. A V3J clonotype was defined by an identical inferred V gene, J gene, and CDR3 amino acid sequence. Percentage overlap between repertoires was calculated by dividing the number of shared unique clonotypes by the size of the smaller repertoire. Three approaches were used to assess repertoire richness: RTK rarefaction, the Chao1 estimator, and Recon v2.1 estimates of unobserved clonotypes. Generation probabilities were computed with OLGA for all TCRbeta clonotypes obtained by the gDNA method from a few donors. TCRdb holds this immuneACCESS table with in-frame rearrangements only. Some clones are missing; in checked studies, unresolved V genes explain under half, and the rest has no known cause. That table gives V, J and clone size, and the DNA gave D and trimming. The sample contains a few million clones, around 94% of them found a single time. The ten top clones hold under 0.15% of the sample.

This entry comes from a study of shared clonotypes between healthy human individuals (dated by TCRdb to about 2020). About the study as a whole: A couple of women and a few men aged 18 to 49 years were included in the cohort. For each donor, three plates each were used for CD4 naive and CD4 memory, two plates were used for CD8 naive, and one plate was used for CD8 memory. To estimate repertoire size and how much clonotype sharing occurs between individuals, the study deeply sequenced the blood TCR repertoires of five healthy adults. To increase sequencing depth and limit assay-specific biases, different laboratories used diverse techniques to prepare libraries and sequence TCR repertoires. Per donor, leukapheresis produced somewhere between about 0.8 and 9 billion PBMCs. Broader findings and caveats from the paper: Because the study included only a small number of donors, the genetic and exposure-history diversity represented was limited. Sampling was restricted to blood, and TCR repertoires in tissue are likely to differ from TCR repertoires in blood. Around 5% of naive CD4, around 3.6% of naive CD8, about 2.4% of memory CD4, and about 0.4% of memory CD8 clonotypes were shared across several donors. Rarefaction of sorted-subset datasets indicated incomplete sequencing despite the large sequencing depth. Larger estimated clonotype richness was generally found for naive subsets than for memory subsets. Compared with non-shared clonotypes, the clonotypes found in all four sorted-subset donors had higher generation probabilities. Based on pairwise subsampling, the degree of clonotype sharing among donors was expected to be affected by sequencing depth.

The donors were healthy, HIV-negative adults who had no recently reported acute infections or vaccinations. Only Caucasian adults living in Nashville, Tennessee, USA were represented among the donors. CD4+ T cells were enriched by magnetic negative selection, after which naive cells were positively selected on CD45RA and the negative fraction was taken as the memory subset. Blood was collected by leukapheresis, and PBMCs were isolated by Ficoll-Histopaque density gradient centrifugation and then cryopreserved in liquid nitrogen vapor phase. Analytical flow cytometry was used to check the purity and quantity of each magnetically sorted T cell population. Genomic DNA was isolated from each sorted fraction and quantified by UV absorbance on a Nanodrop 2000c.

Rearrangement joined TRBV6-5 to TRBJ1-2; no D gene is confidently identified. This sequence originates from a man aged 18 to 30 in good health. The sequencing sample was made of naive CD4+ T cells sorted from blood. This sample's cell subset or site label indicates: CD45RA+ positively selected. The bases read TGTGCCAGCAGTTACGGGGTTGGCTACACCTTC. It encodes CASSYGVGYTF.